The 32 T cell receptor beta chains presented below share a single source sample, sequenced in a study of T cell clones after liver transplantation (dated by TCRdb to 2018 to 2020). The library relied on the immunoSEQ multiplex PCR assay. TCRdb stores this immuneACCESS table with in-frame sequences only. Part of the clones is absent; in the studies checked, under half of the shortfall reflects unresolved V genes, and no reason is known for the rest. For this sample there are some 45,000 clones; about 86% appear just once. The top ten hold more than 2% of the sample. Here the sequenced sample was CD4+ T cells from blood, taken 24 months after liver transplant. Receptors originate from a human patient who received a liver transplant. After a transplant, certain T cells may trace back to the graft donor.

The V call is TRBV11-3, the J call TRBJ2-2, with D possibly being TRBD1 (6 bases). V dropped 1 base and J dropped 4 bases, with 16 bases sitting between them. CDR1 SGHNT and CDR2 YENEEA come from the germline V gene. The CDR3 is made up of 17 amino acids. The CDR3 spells CASSLGVTGSSTGELFF. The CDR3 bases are TGTGCCAGCAGCTTAGGGGTAACAGGGTCGAGCACCGGGGAGCTGTTTTTT.

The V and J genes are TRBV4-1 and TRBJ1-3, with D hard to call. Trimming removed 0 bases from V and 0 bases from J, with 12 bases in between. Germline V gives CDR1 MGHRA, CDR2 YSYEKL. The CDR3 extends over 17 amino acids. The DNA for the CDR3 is TGCGCCAGCAGCCAAGAGAATCGACGGCCCTCTGGAAACACCATATATTTT. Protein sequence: CASSQENRRPSGNTIYF.

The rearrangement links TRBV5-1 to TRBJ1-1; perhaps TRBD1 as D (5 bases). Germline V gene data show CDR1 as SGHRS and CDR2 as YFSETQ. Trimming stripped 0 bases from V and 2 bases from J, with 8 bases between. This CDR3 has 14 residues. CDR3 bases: TGCGCCAGCAGCTTGGGCGGGACCAACACTGAAGCTTTCTTT. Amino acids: CASSLGGTNTEAFF.

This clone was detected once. CDR3 nucleotide sequence: TGCGCCAGCAGTCAAGCGGACAGGGAACTCCACGAGCAGTACTTC. It specifies CASSQADRELHEQYF. The chain combines TRBV23-1 with TRBJ2-7; 8 bases agree with TRBD1. TRBV23-1 is reported as an ORF; its role is uncertain. This CDR3 is built from 15 residues. V was pared by 2 bases and J by 5 bases, with 8 bases of the junction left unmatched.

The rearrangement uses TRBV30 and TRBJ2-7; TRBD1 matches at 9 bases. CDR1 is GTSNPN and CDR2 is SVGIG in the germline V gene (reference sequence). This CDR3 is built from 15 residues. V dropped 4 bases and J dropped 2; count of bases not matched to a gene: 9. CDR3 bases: TGTGCCTGGAACATACAGGGGGCTGGCCCCTACGAGCAGTACTTC. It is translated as CAWNIQGAGPYEQYF. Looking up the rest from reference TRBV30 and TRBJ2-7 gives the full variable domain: SQTIHQWPATLVQPVGSPLSLECTVEGTSNPNLYWYRQAAGRGLQLLFYSVGIGQISSEVPQNLSASRPQDRQFILSSKKLLLSDSGFYLCAWNIQGAGPYEQYFGPGTRLTVT.

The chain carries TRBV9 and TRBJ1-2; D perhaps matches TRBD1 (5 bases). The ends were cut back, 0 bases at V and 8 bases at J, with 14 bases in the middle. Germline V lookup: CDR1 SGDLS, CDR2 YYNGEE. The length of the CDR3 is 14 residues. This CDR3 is CASSVVRDGGGYTF. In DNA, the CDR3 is TGTGCCAGCAGCGTAGTGAGGGACGGCGGGGGCTACACCTTC.

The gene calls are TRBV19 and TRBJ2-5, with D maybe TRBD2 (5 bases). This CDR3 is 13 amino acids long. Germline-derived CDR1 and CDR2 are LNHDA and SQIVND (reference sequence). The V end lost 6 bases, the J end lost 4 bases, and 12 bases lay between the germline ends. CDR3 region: CASRMRVGETQYF. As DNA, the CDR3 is TGTGCCAGTAGGATGCGGGTAGGAGAGACCCAGTACTTC.

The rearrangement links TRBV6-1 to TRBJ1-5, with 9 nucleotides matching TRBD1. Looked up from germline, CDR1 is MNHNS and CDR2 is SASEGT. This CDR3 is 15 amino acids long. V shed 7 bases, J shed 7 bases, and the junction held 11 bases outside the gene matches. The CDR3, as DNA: TGTGCCAGCACGATGACCTGGACAGGGGTCCAGCCCCAGCATTTT. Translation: CASTMTWTGVQPQHF.

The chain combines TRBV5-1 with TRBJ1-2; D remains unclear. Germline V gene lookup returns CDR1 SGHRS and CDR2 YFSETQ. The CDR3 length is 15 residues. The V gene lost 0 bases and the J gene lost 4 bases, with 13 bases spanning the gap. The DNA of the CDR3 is TGCGCCAGCAGCTTGGATCTAGGGAGTGTCTATGGCTACACCTTC. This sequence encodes CASSLDLGSVYGYTF.

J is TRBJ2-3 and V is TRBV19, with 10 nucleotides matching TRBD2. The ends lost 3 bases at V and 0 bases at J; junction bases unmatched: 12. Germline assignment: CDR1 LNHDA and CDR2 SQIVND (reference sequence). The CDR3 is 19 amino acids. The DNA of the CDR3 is TGTGCCAGTAGTATGGCCAAAATAGCGGGGGGTTCGAGCACAGATACGCAGTATTTT. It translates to CASSMAKIAGGSSTDTQYF. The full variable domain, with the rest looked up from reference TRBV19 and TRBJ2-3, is DGGITQSPKYLFRKEGQNVTLSCEQNLNHDAMYWYRQDPGQGLRLIYYSQIVNDFQKGDIAEGYSVSREKKESFPLTVTSAQKNPTAFYLCASSMAKIAGGSSTDTQYFGPGTRLTVL.

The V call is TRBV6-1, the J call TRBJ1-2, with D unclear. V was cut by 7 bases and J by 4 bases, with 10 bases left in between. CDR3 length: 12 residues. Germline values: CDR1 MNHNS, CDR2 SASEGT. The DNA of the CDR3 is TGTGCCAGCACGGACCCCCCCTATGGCTACACCTTC. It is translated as CASTDPPYGYTF.

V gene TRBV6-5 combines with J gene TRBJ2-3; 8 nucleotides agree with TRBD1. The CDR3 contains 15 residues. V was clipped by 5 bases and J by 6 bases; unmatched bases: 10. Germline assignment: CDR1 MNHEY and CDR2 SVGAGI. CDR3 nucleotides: TGTGCCAGCAGTCTTAGACAGGGGCTCTTGGATACGCAGTATTTT. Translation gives CASSLRQGLLDTQYF.

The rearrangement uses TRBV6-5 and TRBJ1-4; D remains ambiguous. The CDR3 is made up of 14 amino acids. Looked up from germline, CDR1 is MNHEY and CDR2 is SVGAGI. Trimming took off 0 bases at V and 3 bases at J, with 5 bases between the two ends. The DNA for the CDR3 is TGTGCCAGCAGTTACTCGTCAGCTAATGAAAAACTGTTTTTT. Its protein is CASSYSSANEKLFF.

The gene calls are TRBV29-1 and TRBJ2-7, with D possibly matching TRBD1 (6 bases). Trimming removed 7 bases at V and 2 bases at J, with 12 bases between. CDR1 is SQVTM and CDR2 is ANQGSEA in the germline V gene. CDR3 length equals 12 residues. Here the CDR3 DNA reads TGCAGCGCATCGTGGGGGCCCTACGAGCAGTACTTC. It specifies CSASWGPYEQYF.

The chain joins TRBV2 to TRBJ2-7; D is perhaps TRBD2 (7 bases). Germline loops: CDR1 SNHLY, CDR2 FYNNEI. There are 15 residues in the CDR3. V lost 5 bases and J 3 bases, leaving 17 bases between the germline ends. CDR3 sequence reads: CASSPQGGGNYEQYF. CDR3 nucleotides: TGTGCCAGCAGTCCTCAAGGGGGGGGAAACTACGAGCAGTACTTC. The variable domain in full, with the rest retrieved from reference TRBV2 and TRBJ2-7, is EPEVTQTPSHQVTQMGQEVILRCVPISNHLYFYWYRQILGQKVEFLVSFYNNEISEKSEIFDDQFSVERPDGSNFTLKIRSTKLEDSAMYFCASSPQGGGNYEQYFGPGTRLTVT.

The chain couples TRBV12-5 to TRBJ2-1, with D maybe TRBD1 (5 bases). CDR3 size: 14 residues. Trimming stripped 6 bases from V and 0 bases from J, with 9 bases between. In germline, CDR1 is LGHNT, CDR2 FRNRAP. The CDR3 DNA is TGTGCTAGTGGGGGGCAGGGCTCCTACAATGAGCAGTTCTTC. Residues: CASGGQGSYNEQFF.

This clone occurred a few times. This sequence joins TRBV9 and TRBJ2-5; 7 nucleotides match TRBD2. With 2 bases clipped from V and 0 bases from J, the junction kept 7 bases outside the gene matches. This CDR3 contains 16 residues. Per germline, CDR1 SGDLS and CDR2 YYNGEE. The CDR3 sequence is CASSVAGGSNQETQYF. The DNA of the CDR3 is TGTGCCAGCAGCGTTGCCGGGGGGTCTAACCAAGAGACCCAGTACTTC. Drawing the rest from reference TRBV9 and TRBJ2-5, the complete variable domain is DSGVTQTPKHLITATGQRVTLRCSPRSGDLSVYWYQQSLDQGLQFLIQYYNGEERAKGNILERFSAQQFPDLHSELNLSSLELGDSALYFCASSVAGGSNQETQYFGPGTRLLVL.

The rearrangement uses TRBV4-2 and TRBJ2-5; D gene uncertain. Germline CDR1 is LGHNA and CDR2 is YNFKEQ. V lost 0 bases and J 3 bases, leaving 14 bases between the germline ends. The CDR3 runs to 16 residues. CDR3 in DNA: TGTGCCAGCAGCCAAGATGTAAGGGTAGGTGAAGAGACCCAGTACTTC. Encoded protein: CASSQDVRVGEETQYF.

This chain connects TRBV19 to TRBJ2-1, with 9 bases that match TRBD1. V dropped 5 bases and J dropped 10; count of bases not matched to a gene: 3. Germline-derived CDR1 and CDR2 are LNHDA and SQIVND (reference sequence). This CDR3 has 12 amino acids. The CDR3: CASSVTGGEQFF. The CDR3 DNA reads TGTGCCAGTAGTGTTACAGGGGGCGAGCAGTTCTTC.

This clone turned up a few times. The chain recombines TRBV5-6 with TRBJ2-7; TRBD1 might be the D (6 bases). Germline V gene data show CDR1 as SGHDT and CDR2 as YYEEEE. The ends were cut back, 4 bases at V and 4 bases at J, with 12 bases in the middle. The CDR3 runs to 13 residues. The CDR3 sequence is CASSLNRAYEQYF. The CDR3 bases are TGTGCCAGCAGCCTTAACAGGGCTTACGAGCAGTACTTC.

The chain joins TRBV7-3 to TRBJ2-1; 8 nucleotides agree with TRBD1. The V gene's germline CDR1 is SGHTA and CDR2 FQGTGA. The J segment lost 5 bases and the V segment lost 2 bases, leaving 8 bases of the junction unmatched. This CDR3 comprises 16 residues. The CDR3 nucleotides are TGTGCCAGCAGCTTAGTACAGGGGGTAAAGAACAATGAGCAGTTCTTC. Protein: CASSLVQGVKNNEQFF.

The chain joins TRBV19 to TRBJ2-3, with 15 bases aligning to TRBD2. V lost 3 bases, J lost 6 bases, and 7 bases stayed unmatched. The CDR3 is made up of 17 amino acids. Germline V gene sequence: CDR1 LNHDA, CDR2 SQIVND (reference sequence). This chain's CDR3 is CASSIGLAGGHRDTQYF. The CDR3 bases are TGTGCCAGTAGTATCGGACTAGCGGGGGGGCACAGGGATACGCAGTATTTT.

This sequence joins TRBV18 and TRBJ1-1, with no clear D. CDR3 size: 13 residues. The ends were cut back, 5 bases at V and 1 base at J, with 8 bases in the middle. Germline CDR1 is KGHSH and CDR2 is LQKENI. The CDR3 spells CASSTSSNTEAFF. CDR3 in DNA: TGTGCCAGCTCAACCAGTTCGAACACTGAAGCTTTCTTT.

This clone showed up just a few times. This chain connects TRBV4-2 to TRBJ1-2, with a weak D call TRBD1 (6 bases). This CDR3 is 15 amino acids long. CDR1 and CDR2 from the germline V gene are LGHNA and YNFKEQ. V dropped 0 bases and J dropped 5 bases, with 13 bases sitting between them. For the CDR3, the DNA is TGTGCCAGCAGCCAAGATCTAGAGACAGGATATGGCTACACCTTC. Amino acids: CASSQDLETGYGYTF.

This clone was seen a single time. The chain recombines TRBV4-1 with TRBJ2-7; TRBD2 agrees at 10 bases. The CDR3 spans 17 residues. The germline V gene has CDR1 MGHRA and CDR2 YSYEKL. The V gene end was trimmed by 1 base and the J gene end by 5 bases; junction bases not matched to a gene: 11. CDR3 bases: TGCGCCAGCAGCCAAGCCCCCAGCGCTAGCGGGAGTAACGAGCAGTACTTC. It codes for CASSQAPSASGSNEQYF.

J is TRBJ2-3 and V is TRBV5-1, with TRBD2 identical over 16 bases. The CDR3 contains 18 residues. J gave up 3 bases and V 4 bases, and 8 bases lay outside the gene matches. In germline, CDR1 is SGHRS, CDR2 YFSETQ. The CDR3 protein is CASSVSGTSGGATDTQYF. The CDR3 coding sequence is TGCGCCAGCAGCGTCTCCGGGACTAGCGGGGGGGCGACAGATACGCAGTATTTT.

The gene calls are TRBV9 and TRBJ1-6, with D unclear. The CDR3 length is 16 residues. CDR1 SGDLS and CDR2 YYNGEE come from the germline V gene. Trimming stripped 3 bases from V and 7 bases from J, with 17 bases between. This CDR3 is CASSALDGVGNSPLHF. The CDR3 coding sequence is TGTGCCAGCAGCGCATTGGACGGTGTAGGGAATTCACCCCTCCACTTT.

The CDR3 DNA follows: TGTGCCAGCAGCTCGAGGGCTAGCGGACGGGTGGATGAGCAGTTCTTC. Its protein is CASSSRASGRVDEQFF. The chain combines TRBV11-3 with TRBJ2-1, with 7 nucleotides matching TRBD2. CDR3 length equals 16 residues. V trimming: 4 bases; J trimming: 8 bases; junction bases outside the gene matches: 14. Looked up from germline, CDR1 is SGHNT and CDR2 is YENEEA.

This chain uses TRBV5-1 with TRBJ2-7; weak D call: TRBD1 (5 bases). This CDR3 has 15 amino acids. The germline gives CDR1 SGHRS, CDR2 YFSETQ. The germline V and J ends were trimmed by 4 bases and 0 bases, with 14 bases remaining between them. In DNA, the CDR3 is TGCGCCAGCAGCCTCCACAGGTCCCCCTCCTACGAGCAGTACTTC. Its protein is CASSLHRSPSYEQYF.

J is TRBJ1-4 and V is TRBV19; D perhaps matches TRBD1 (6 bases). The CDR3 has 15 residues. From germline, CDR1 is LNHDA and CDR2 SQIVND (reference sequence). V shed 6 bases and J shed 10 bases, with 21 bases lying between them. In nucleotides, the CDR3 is TGTGCCAGTAGCCCCGCCCCGGTGGGGGCAGGAAAACTGTTTTTT. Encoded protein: CASSPAPVGAGKLFF.

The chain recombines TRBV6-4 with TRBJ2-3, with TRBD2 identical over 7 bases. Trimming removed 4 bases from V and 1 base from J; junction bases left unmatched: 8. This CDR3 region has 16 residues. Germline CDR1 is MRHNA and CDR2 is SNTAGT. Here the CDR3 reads CASSVLAGEGTDTQYF. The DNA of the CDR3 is TGTGCCAGCAGTGTGTTGGCGGGAGAGGGCACAGATACGCAGTATTTT.

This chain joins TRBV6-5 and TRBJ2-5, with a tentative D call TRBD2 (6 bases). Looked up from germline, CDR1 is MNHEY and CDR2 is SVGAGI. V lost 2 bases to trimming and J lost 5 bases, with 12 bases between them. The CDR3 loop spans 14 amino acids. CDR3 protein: CASSYGGVRETQYF. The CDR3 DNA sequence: TGTGCCAGCAGTTACGGAGGGGTCAGGGAGACCCAGTACTTC.